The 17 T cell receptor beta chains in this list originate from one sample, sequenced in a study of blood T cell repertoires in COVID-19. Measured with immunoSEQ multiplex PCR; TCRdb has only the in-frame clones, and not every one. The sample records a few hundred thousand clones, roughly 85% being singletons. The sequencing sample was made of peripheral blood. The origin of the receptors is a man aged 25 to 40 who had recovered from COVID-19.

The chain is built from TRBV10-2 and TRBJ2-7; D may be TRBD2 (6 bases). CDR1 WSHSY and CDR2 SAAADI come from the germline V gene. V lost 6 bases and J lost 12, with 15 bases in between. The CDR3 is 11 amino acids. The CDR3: CASRWEAMLYF. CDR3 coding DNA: TGCGCCAGCAGATGGGAGGCCATGCTGTACTTC.

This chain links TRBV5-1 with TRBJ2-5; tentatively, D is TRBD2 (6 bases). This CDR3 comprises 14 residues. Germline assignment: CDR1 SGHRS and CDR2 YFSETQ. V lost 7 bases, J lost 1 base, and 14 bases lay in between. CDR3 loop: CASRIAGGQETQYF. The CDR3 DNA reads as TGCGCCAGCCGCATCGCCGGGGGCCAAGAGACCCAGTACTTC.

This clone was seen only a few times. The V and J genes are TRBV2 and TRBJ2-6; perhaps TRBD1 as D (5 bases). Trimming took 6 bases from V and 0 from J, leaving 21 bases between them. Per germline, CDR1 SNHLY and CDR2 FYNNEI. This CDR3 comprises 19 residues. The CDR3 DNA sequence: TGTGCCAGCAGAGAGCTCGACAGCTATTTTTCCTCTGGGGCCAACGTCCTGACTTTC. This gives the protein CASRELDSYFSSGANVLTF.

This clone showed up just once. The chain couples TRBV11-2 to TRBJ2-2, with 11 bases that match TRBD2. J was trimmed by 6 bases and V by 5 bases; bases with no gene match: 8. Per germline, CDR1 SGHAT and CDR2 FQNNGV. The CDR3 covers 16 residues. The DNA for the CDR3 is TGTGCCAGCAGCCCCGTTAGCGGGGGGGCCCCCGGGGAGCTGTTTTTT. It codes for CASSPVSGGAPGELFF. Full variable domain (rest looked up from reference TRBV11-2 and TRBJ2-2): EAGVAQSPRYKIIEKRQSVAFWCNPISGHATLYWYQQILGQGPKLLIQFQNNGVVDDSQLPKDRFSAERLKGVDSTLKIQPAKLEDSAVYLCASSPVSGGAPGELFFGEGSRLTVL.

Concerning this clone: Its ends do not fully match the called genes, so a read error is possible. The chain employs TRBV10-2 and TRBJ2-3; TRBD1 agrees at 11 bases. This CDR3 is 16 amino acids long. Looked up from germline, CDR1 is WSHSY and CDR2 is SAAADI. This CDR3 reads CASRQGRTGGTDTQYF. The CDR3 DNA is TGCGCCAGCAGACAAGGTCGGACAGGGGGCACGGATACGCAGTATTTT.

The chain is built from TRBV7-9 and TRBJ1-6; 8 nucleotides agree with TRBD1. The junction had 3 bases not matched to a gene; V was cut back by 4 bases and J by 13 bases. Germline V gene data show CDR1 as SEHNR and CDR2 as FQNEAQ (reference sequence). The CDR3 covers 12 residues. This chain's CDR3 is CASSSTGEPLHF. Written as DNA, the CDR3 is TGTGCCAGCAGCTCGACAGGGGAGCCCCTCCACTTT.

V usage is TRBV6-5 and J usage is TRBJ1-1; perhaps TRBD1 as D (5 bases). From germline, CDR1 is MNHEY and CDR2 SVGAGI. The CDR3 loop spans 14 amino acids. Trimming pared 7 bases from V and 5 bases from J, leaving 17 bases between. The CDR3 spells CASIDAGPRTEAFF. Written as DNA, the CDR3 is TGTGCCAGCATCGACGCGGGGCCCAGGACTGAAGCTTTCTTT.

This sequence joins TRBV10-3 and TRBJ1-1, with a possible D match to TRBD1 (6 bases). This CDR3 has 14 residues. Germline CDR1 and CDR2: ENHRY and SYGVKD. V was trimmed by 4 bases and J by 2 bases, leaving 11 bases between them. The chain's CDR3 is CAISGMDSNTEAFF. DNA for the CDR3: TGTGCCATCAGTGGAATGGACAGTAACACTGAAGCTTTCTTT.

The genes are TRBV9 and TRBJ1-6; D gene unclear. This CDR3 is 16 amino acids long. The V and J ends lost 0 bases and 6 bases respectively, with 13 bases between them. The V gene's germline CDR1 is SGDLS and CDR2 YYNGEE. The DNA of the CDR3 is TGTGCCAGCAGCGTAGGAACCGGGATACCTAATTCACCCCTCCACTTT. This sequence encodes CASSVGTGIPNSPLHF. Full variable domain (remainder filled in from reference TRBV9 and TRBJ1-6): DSGVTQTPKHLITATGQRVTLRCSPRSGDLSVYWYQQSLDQGLQFLIQYYNGEERAKGNILERFSAQQFPDLHSELNLSSLELGDSALYFCASSVGTGIPNSPLHFGNGTRLTVT.

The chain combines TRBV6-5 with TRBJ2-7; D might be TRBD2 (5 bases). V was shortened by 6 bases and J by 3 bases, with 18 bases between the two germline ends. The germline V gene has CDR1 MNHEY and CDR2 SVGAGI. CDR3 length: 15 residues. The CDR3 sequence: CASSPPGDLGYEQYF. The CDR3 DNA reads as TGTGCCAGCAGCCCCCCCGGGGATCTTGGCTACGAGCAGTACTTC.

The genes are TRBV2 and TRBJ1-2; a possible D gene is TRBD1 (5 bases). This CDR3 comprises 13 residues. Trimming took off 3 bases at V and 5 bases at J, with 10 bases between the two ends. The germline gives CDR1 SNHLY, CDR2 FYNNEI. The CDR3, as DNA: TGTGCCAGCAGTGAGCGGTCAGGGTATGGCTACACCTTC. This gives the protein CASSERSGYGYTF.

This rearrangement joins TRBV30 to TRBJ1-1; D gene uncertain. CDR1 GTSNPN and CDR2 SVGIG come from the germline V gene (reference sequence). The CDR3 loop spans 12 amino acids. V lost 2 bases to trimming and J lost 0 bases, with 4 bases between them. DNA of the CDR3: TGTGCCTGGAGTCGGGTGAACACTGAAGCTTTCTTT. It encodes CAWSRVNTEAFF.

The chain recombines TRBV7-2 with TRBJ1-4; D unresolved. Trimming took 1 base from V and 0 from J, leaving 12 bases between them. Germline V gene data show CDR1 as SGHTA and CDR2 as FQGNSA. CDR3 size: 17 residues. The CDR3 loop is CASSLDAETATNEKLFF. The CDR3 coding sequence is TGTGCCAGCAGCTTAGATGCAGAGACTGCAACTAATGAAAAACTGTTTTTT. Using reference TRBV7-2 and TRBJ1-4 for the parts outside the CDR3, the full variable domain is GAGVSQSPSNKVTEKGKDVELRCDPISGHTALYWYRQSLGQGLEFLIYFQGNSAPDKSGLPSDRFSAERTGGSVSTLTIQRTQQEDSAVYLCASSLDAETATNEKLFFGSGTQLSVL.

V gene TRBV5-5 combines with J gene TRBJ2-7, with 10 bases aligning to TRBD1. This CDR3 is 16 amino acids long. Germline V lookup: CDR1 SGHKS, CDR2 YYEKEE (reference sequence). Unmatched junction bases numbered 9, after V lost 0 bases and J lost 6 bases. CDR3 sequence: CASSLVWGDRGIEQYF. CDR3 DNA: TGTGCCAGCAGCTTGGTTTGGGGGGACAGGGGAATCGAGCAGTACTTC.

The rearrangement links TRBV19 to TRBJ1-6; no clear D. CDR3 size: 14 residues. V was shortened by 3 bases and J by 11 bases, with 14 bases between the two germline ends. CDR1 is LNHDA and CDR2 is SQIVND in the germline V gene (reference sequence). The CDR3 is CASSMREGIPPLHF. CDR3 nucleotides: TGTGCCAGTAGTATGAGGGAGGGCATTCCACCCCTCCACTTT.

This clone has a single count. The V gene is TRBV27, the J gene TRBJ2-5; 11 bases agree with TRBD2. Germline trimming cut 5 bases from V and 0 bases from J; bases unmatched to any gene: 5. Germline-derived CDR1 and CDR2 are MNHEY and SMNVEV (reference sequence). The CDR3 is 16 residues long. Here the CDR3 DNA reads TGTGCCAGCAGTGGCCCTAGCGGGGGGTACCAAGAGACCCAGTACTTC. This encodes CASSGPSGGYQETQYF.

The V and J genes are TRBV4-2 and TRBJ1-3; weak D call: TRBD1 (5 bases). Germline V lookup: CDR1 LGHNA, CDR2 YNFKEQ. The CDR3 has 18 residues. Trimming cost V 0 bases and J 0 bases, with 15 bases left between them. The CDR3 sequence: CASSQDRQGRSSGNTIYF. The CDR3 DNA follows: TGTGCCAGCAGCCAAGATCGCCAGGGTAGATCCTCTGGAAACACCATATATTTT.